This T cell receptor (beta chain) emerged from a study of T-cell memory formation after mild COVID-19. Findings of the study overall: Some responding clones appeared in pre-infection memory, suggesting cross-reactive memory joined. Second-wave clones with a day 37 peak had unconfirmed SARS-CoV-2 specificity. Clones that contracted from day 15 to 85 had balanced CD4/CD8; later expanders were CD4+ biased. CD4+ contracting clones were found mainly in CM and EM, and CD8+ ones in EMRA.

In this sample, this clonotype turned up many times. Its cognate antigen is unknown. TCRdb analysed the 5' RACE reads with MiXCR anew, one entry per CDR3 protein. The profile shows some 290,000 distinct CDR3 sequences, about a sixth of them singletons. V was shortened by 5 bases and J by 0 bases, with 11 bases between the two germline ends. CDR1 and CDR2 from the germline V gene are DFQATT and SNEGSKA (reference sequence). The CDR3 consists of 14 residues. This TCR derives from a man younger than 35 who had mild COVID-19 (a few samples of this study predate the infection). Cell type and time point are not known. The chain combines TRBV20-1 with TRBJ2-1; D may be TRBD1 (6 bases). Sequences were obtained from PBMCs or a T cell subset sorted from them (not recorded which). CDR3 loop: CSAAGTSSYNEQFF. CDR3 DNA: TGCAGTGCTGCCGGGACAAGCTCCTACAATGAGCAGTTCTTC.